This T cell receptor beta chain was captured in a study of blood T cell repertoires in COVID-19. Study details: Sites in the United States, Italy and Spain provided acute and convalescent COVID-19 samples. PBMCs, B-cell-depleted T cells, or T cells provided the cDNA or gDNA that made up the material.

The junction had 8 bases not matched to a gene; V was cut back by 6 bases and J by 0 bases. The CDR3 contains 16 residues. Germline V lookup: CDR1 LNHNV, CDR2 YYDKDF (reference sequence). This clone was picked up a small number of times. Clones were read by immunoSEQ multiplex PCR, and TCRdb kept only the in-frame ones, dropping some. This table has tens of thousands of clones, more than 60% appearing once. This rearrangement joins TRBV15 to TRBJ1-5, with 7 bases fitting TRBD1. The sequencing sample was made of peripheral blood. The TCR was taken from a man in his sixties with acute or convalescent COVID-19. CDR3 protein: CATRDRSTYSNQPQHF. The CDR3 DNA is TGTGCCACCAGGGACAGGTCCACTTATAGCAATCAGCCCCAGCATTTT.